A few counts support the clone carrying this T cell receptor (beta chain). This table comes from immunoSEQ multiplex PCR, and its TCRdb copy is limited to in-frame clones, with some not included. This sample has 720,000 or so clones, with roughly 88% found just once. J was trimmed by 2 bases and V by 4 bases; bases with no gene match: 14. In germline, CDR1 is LNHNV, CDR2 YYDKDF (reference sequence). This CDR3 is 18 amino acids long. The source of the sample is a study of shared T cell receptors in the human thymus. This sample also appeared in a second study, on human thymus T cells.

The rearrangement joins TRBV15 to TRBJ1-5; 7 bases map to TRBD1. The sample taken for sequencing was thymocytes. The clonotype was recovered from a girl younger than two with a congenital heart defect. The CDR3 is CATSTQQGHPGGNQPQHF. The CDR3 region has the DNA TGTGCCACCAGCACTCAACAGGGGCACCCTGGAGGCAATCAGCCCCAGCATTTT.